Listed below are T cell receptor beta chains from one sample, sequenced in a study of early stage breast cancer tumors. Only in-frame clones appear in the TCRdb table, and some are missing; sequencing was by immunoSEQ multiplex PCR. The sample has 65,000 to 75,000 clones, less than 90% seen once; the top ten hold 4.7%. Source material: blood. These receptors were obtained from a person aged 35-55 years with breast cancer. Both conserved end residues are part of each CDR3. Fields, in order: clone size, D gene, CDR3 length, J gene, V gene, CDR3 protein, CDR3 DNA. D genes are given only for firm matches. Size is stated for part of the rows, as once, few or many counts, or as a class when the clone is expanded.

NA NA 15 TRBJ1-3 TRBV2 CASRSDIWSGNTIYF TGTGCCAGCAGATCCGACATATGGTCTGGAAACACCATATATTTT
NA TRBD2 15 TRBJ2-1 TRBV18 CASSSGTSSYNEQFF TGTGCCAGCTCAAGCGGGACGAGCTCCTACAATGAGCAGTTCTTC
few TRBD1 17 TRBJ1-5 TRBV2 CASSDTRGLVSEQPQHF TGTGCCAGCAGTGACACTAGGGGGCTGGTATCAGAACAGCCCCAGCATTTT
NA NA 15 TRBJ1-1 TRBV4-1 CASSQESGASTEAFF TGCGCCAGCAGCCAAGAGTCTGGGGCGAGCACTGAAGCTTTCTTT
NA NA 14 TRBJ1-1 TRBV18 CASSPQKGNTEAFF TGTGCCAGCTCACCACAGAAGGGGAACACTGAAGCTTTCTTT
NA NA 16 TRBJ2-1 TRBV6-5 CASSSPGTSIYNEQFF TGTGCCAGCAGTTCCCCCGGGACCTCTATCTACAATGAGCAGTTCTTC
NA NA 14 TRBJ2-7 TRBV7-9 CASSLTLRDYEQYF TGTGCCAGCAGCTTAACCTTAAGAGACTACGAGCAGTACTTC
NA TRBD1 13 TRBJ1-2 TRBV19 CATNDRDQDGYTF TGTGCTACCAACGACAGGGATCAGGATGGCTACACCTTC
NA NA 14 TRBJ1-3 TRBV6-5 CASRPNFSGNTIYF TGTGCCAGCAGACCAAACTTCTCTGGAAACACCATATATTTT
NA TRBD1 14 TRBJ1-4 TRBV30 CAWNRQGGVEKLFF TGTGCCTGGAACCGACAGGGGGGTGTTGAAAAACTGTTTTTT
NA NA 12 TRBJ2-1 TRBV23-1 CASSQSGVGQFF TGCGCCAGCAGTCAATCGGGGGTAGGGCAGTTCTTC
few NA 12 TRBJ1-5 TRBV7-8 CASSYTNQPQHF TGTGCCAGCAGTTATACCAATCAGCCCCAGCATTTT
NA NA 13 TRBJ2-1 TRBV14 CASSQENRREWFF TGTGCCAGCAGCCAAGAGAATAGGAGGGAATGGTTCTTC
NA NA 15 TRBJ2-1 TRBV6-5 CASSYFESLGNEQFF TGTGCCAGCAGTTACTTTGAGAGCTTAGGGAATGAGCAGTTCTTC
NA TRBD2 15 TRBJ2-1 TRBV6-5 CASMILAGAYNEQFF TGTGCCAGCATGATTTTAGCGGGGGCCTACAATGAGCAGTTCTTC
NA TRBD1 16 TRBJ2-1 TRBV29-1 CSVEGESGGNYNEQFF TGCAGCGTTGAGGGTGAATCAGGGGGCAACTACAATGAGCAGTTCTTC
NA NA 14 TRBJ2-2 TRBV27 CASSLLASTGELFF TGTGCCAGCAGTTTACTAGCGAGCACCGGGGAGCTGTTTTTT
few TRBD1 16 TRBJ1-5 TRBV7-9 CASSLDGGTGIEPQHF TGTGCCAGCAGCTTAGATGGTGGGACAGGGATTGAGCCCCAGCATTTT
NA NA 18 TRBJ2-6 TRBV5-1 CASSLDGRGYSGANVLTF TGCGCCAGCAGCTTGGACGGCAGGGGTTACTCTGGGGCCAACGTCCTGACTTTC
NA NA 14 TRBJ1-2 TRBV6-6 CASSRQDWGYGYTF TGTGCCAGCAGTCGACAGGACTGGGGCTATGGCTACACCTTC
NA TRBD1 16 TRBJ2-7 TRBV2 CASRGAGTGDPYEQYF TGTGCCAGCAGGGGGGCCGGGACAGGGGACCCCTACGAGCAGTACTTC
NA NA 13 TRBJ1-2 TRBV5-6 CASSPTANYGYTF TGTGCCAGCAGCCCGACAGCTAACTATGGCTACACCTTC
NA TRBD2 16 TRBJ2-2 TRBV9 CASSVGLAGTSGELFF TGTGCCAGCAGCGTAGGCTTAGCGGGTACTTCAGGGGAGCTGTTTTTT
NA TRBD1 18 TRBJ1-2 TRBV29-1 CSVEDPWGQGATNYGYTF TGCAGCGTTGAAGATCCTTGGGGACAGGGGGCTACGAACTATGGCTACACCTTC
NA NA 13 TRBJ2-2 TRBV28 CASSLTQIGELFF TGTGCCAGCAGTTTAACCCAGATCGGGGAGCTGTTTTTT
once NA 12 TRBJ1-1 TRBV28 CASARELHEAFF TGTGCCAGTGCTAGGGAGCTACATGAAGCTTTCTTT
NA NA 16 TRBJ2-1 TRBV5-1 CASSLSPLTVRNEQFF TGCGCCAGCAGCTTGTCTCCCCTGACCGTCAGAAATGAGCAGTTCTTC
NA TRBD1 14 TRBJ2-5 TRBV7-9 CASSQGQARETQYF TGTGCCAGCAGCCAGGGACAGGCCAGGGAGACCCAGTACTTC
once NA 13 TRBJ1-4 TRBV18 CASSPSRNEKLFF TGTGCCAGCTCACCAAGCCGTAATGAAAAACTGTTTTTT
NA NA 11 TRBJ2-2 TRBV7-2 CASNRARELFF TGTGCCAGCAACAGGGCCCGGGAGCTGTTTTTT
NA TRBD1 13 TRBJ1-5 TRBV19 CAMGQGLNQPQHF TGTGCCATGGGACAGGGGCTCAATCAGCCCCAGCATTTT
NA NA 12 TRBJ2-3 TRBV7-9 CASSFLGDTQYF TGTGCCAGCAGCTTTTTGGGAGATACGCAGTATTTT
few NA 13 TRBJ1-4 TRBV10-3 CAIKDSNYEKLFF TGTGCCATCAAGGACAGTAATTATGAAAAACTGTTTTTT
NA NA 15 TRBJ1-4 TRBV18 CASSPRAGPNEKLFF TGTGCCAGCTCACCACGGGCTGGACCTAATGAAAAACTGTTTTTT
NA NA 16 TRBJ1-1 TRBV18 CASSPTPTGLNTEAFF TGTGCCAGCTCACCCACCCCGACAGGTTTGAACACTGAAGCTTTCTTT
few NA 14 TRBJ1-2 TRBV7-2 CASRIGGNNYGYTF TGTGCCAGCCGCATAGGGGGGAATAACTATGGCTACACCTTC
NA NA 13 TRBJ1-5 TRBV30 CAWSPQEDQPQHF TGTGCCTGGAGTCCACAGGAAGATCAGCCCCAGCATTTT
once NA 11 TRBJ2-1 TRBV6-5 CASSYSNEQFF TGTGCCAGCAGTTACAGCAATGAGCAGTTCTTC
NA NA 13 TRBJ2-7 TRBV6-1 CASITAVSYEQYF TGTGCCAGCATAACTGCGGTATCCTACGAGCAGTACTTC
NA NA 13 TRBJ2-3 TRBV7-9 CASSLGQADTQYF TGTGCCAGCAGCTTAGGACAAGCAGATACGCAGTATTTT
NA TRBD2 16 TRBJ2-7 TRBV11-2 CASSLALGLAAYEQYF TGTGCCAGCAGCTTAGCCCTAGGACTAGCGGCCTACGAGCAGTACTTC
few NA 15 TRBJ1-5 TRBV4-2 CASSQGQGGNQPQHF TGTGCCAGCAGCCAAGGTCAAGGGGGCAATCAGCCCCAGCATTTT
NA NA 12 TRBJ2-7 TRBV30 CAGDGFFNEQYF TGTGCTGGAGATGGATTTTTTAACGAGCAGTACTTC
few NA 15 TRBJ1-1 TRBV28 CASSFRGSLSPEAFF TGTGCCAGCAGTTTCAGGGGCTCGCTCTCTCCTGAAGCTTTCTTT
NA TRBD2 13 TRBJ2-3 TRBV27 CARKREDGDTQYF TGTGCCAGGAAGCGGGAAGATGGAGATACGCAGTATTTT
NA TRBD2 14 TRBJ2-3 TRBV18 CASSLSGRDDTQYF TGTGCCAGCTCACTCAGCGGGAGGGACGATACGCAGTATTTT
NA NA 14 TRBJ2-2 TRBV9 CASSALGNTGELFF TGTGCCAGCAGCGCGTTGGGAAACACCGGGGAGCTGTTTTTT
NA TRBD2 15 TRBJ2-3 TRBV6-4 CASSDSSGATDTQYF TGTGCCAGCAGTGACTCTAGCGGGGCCACAGATACGCAGTATTTT